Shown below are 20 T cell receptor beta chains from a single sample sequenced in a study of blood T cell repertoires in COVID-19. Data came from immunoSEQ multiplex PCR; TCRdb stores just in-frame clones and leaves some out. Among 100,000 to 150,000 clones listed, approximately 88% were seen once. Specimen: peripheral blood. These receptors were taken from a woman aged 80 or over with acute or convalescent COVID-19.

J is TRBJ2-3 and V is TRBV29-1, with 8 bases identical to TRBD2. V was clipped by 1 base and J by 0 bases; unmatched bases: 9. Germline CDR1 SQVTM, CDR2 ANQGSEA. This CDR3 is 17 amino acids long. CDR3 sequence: CSVEGAGGPLSTDTQYF. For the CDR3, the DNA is TGCAGCGTTGAAGGTGCGGGAGGACCCCTTAGCACAGATACGCAGTATTTT.

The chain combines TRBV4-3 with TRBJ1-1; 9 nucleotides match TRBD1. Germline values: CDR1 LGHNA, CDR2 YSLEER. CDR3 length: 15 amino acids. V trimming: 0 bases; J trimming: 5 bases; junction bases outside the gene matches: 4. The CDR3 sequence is CASSQEGTGRTEAFF. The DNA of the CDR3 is TGCGCCAGCAGCCAAGAAGGGACAGGGCGGACTGAAGCTTTCTTT.

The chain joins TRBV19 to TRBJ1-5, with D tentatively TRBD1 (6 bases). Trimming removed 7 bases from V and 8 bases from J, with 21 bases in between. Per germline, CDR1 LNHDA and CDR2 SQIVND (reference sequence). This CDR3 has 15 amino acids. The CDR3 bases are TGTGCCAGTATCTCGGGGGAGGGGGGAGTGGAGCCCCAGCATTTT. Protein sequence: CASISGEGGVEPQHF.

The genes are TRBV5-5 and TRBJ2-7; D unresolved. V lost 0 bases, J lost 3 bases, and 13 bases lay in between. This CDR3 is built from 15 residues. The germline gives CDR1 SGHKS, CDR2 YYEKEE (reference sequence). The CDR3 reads CASSLAPEPFYEQYF. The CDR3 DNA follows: TGTGCCAGCAGCTTGGCTCCAGAACCCTTCTACGAGCAGTACTTC.

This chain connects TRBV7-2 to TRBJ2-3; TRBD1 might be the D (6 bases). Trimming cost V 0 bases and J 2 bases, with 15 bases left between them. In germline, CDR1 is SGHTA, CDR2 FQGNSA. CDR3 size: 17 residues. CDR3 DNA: TGTGCCAGCAGCTTAGCCCCTCCCGGGACATACACAGATACGCAGTATTTT. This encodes CASSLAPPGTYTDTQYF.

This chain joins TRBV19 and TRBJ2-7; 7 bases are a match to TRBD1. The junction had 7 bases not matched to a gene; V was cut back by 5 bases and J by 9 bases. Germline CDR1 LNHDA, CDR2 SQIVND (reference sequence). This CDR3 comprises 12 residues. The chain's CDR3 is CASSDRDLGQYF. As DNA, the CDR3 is TGTGCCAGTAGTGACAGGGATCTAGGGCAGTACTTC.

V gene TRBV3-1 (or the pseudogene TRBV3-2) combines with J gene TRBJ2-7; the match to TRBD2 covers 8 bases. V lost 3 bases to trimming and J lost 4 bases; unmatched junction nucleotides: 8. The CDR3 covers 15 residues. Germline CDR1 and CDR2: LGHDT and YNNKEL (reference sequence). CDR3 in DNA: TGTGCCAGCAGCCATTCGTCTAGCGGGCCTTACGAGCAGTACTTC. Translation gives CASSHSSSGPYEQYF.

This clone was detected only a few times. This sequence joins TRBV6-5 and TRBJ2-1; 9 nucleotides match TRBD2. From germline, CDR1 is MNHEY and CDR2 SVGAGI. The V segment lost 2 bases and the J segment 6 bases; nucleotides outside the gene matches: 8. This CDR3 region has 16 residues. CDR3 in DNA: TGTGCCAGCAGTTACGGGCCTAGCGGGGCCCTCAATGAGCAGTTCTTC. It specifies CASSYGPSGALNEQFF.

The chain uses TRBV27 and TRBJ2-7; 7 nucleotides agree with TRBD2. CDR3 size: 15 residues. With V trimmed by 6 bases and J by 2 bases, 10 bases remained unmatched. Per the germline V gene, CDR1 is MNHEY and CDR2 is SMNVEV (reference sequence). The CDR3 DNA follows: TGTGCCAGCAGCCGCCGGGCGGGAGATCCCTACGAGCAGTACTTC. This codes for CASSRRAGDPYEQYF.

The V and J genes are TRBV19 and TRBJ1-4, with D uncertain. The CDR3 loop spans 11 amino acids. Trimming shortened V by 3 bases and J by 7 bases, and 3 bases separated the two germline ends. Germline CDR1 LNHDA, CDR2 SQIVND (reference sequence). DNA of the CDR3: TGTGCCAGTAGTATTCGTGAAAAACTGTTTTTT. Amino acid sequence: CASSIREKLFF.

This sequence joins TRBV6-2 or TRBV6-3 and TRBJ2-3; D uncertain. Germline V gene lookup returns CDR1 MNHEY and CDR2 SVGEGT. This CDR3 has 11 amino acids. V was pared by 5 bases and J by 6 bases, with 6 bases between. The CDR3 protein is CASSPRDTQYF. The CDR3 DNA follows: TGTGCCAGCAGTCCGCGCGATACGCAGTATTTT.

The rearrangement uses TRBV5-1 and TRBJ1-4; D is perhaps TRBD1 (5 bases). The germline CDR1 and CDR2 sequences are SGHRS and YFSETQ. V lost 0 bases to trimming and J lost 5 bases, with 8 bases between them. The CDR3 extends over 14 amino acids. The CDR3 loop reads CASSLVAGNEKLFF. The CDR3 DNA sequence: TGCGCCAGCAGCTTGGTTGCAGGGAATGAAAAACTGTTTTTT.

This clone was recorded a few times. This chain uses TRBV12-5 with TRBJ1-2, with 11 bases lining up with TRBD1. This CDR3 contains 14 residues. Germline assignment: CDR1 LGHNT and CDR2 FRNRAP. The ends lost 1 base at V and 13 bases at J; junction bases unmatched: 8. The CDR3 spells CASGLGTPGQGATF. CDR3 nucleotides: TGTGCTAGTGGTTTGGGAACCCCTGGACAGGGGGCCACCTTC.

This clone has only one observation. CDR3 loop: CASSYTGATNEKLFF. CDR3 coding DNA: TGTGCCAGCAGCTACACAGGGGCAACTAATGAAAAACTGTTTTTT. This chain connects TRBV27 to TRBJ1-4; 7 bases map to TRBD1. Trimming at V came to 6 bases and at J to 0 bases, leaving 4 bases not matched to a gene. CDR1 and CDR2 from the germline V gene are MNHEY and SMNVEV (reference sequence). The CDR3 totals 15 residues.

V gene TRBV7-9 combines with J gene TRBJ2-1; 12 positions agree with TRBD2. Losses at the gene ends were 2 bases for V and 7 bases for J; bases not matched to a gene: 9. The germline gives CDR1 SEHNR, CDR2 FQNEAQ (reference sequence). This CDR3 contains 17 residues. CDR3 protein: CASSLRSPGLAGNEQFF. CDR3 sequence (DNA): TGTGCCAGCAGCTTACGTTCCCCGGGACTAGCGGGTAATGAGCAGTTCTTC.

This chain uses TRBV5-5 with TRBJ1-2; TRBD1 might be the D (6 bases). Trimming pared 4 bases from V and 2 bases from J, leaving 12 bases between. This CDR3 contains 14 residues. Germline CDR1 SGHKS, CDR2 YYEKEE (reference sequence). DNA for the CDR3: TGTGCCAGCAGCCCGCAGGACAGAAACTATGGCTACACCTTC. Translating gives CASSPQDRNYGYTF.

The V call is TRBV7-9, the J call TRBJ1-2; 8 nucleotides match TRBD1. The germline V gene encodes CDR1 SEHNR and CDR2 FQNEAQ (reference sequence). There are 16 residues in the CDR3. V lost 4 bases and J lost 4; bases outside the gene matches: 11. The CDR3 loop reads CASSSHKDREIYGYTF. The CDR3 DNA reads TGTGCCAGCAGCTCACATAAGGACAGGGAAATCTATGGCTACACCTTC.

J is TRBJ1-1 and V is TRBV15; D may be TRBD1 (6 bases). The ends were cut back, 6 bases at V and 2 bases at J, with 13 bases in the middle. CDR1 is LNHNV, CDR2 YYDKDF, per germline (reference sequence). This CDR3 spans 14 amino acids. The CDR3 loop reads CATSRAGANTEAFF. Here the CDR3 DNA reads TGTGCCACCAGTCGAGCGGGGGCTAACACTGAAGCTTTCTTT.

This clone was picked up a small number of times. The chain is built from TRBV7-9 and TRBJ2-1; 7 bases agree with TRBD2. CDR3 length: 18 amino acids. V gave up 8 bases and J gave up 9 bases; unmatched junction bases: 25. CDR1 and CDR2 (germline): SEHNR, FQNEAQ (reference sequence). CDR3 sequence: CASARTTGASGPRGEQFF. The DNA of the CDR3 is TGTGCCAGCGCGAGGACGACGGGTGCTAGCGGCCCAAGGGGTGAGCAGTTCTTC.

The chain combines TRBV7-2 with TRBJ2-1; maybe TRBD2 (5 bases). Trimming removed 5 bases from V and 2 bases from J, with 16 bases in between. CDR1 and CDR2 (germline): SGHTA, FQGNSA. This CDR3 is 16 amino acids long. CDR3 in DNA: TGTGCCAGCAGCCTCGTTCCCGGGAACCCCTACAATGAGCAGTTCTTC. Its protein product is CASSLVPGNPYNEQFF.